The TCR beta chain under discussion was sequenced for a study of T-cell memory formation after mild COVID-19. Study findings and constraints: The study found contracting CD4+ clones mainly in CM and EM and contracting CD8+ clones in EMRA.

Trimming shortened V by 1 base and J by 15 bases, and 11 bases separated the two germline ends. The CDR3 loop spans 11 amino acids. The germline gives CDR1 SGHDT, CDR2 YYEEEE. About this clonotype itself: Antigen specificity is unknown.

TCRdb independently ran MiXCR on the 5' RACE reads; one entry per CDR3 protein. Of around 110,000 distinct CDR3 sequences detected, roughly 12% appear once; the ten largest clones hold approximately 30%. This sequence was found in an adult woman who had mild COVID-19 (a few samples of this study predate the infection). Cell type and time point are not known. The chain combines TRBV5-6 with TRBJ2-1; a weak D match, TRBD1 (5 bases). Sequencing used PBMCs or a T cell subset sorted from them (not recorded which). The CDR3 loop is CASSLRTGAFF. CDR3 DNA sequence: TGTGCCAGCAGCTTGAGAACTGGGGCGTTCTTC.